The 27 T cell receptor beta chains below were found in one sample sequenced in a study of T cells after posttransplantation cyclophosphamide. Repertoires were generated with immunoSEQ multiplex PCR, while TCRdb's copy carries only in-frame clones and drops some. The sample comprises approximately 50,000 clones, 90% to 95% of which are singletons, and 2.9% rests with the top ten. The specimen sequenced was PBMCs. The receptors here all came from a woman younger than 45 in good health and a related stem cell transplant donor.

The V call is TRBV7-9, the J call TRBJ2-6, with D unresolved. There are 15 residues in the CDR3. Germline CDR1 and CDR2: SEHNR and FQNEAQ (reference sequence). Trimming took off 3 bases at V and 3 bases at J, with 9 bases between the two ends. This CDR3 is CASSLLTYGANVLTF. The CDR3 DNA follows: TGTGCCAGCAGCTTGTTAACCTATGGGGCCAACGTCCTGACTTTC.

This chain joins TRBV9 and TRBJ2-3, with a possible D match to TRBD2 (6 bases). Between the trimmed V and J ends, which lost 7 bases and 2 bases, there was a span of 17 bases. This CDR3 region has 15 residues. Germline CDR1 reads SGDLS; CDR2 reads YYNGEE. CDR3 amino acids: CASRDGGATTDTQYF. The CDR3 DNA is TGTGCCAGCCGGGACGGGGGAGCGACCACAGATACGCAGTATTTT.

This clone was counted a single time. This chain links TRBV27 with TRBJ1-3; 9 nucleotides agree with TRBD1. The CDR3 loop spans 16 amino acids. The germline CDR1 and CDR2 sequences are MNHEY and SMNVEV (reference sequence). With V trimmed by 0 bases and J by 7 bases, 7 bases remained unmatched. The CDR3 bases are TGTGCCAGCAGTTTATCGGCACGGACAGGGGCGAACACCATATATTTT. This encodes CASSLSARTGANTIYF.

The CDR3 here is CASSQDAGYTDTQYF. In nucleotides, the CDR3 is TGCGCCAGCAGCCAAGACGCCGGGTACACAGATACGCAGTATTTT. The chain carries TRBV4-3 and TRBJ2-3, with no clear D. There are 15 residues in the CDR3. V lost 0 bases, J lost 2 bases, and 9 bases lay in between. Germline CDR1 and CDR2: LGHNA and YSLEER.

This chain links TRBV4-3 with TRBJ2-3, with D possibly being TRBD2 (5 bases). CDR1 and CDR2 from the germline V gene are LGHNA and YSLEER. The CDR3 spans 14 residues. V shed 0 bases and J shed 7 bases, with 11 bases lying between them. The CDR3 coding sequence is TGCGCCAGCAGCCAAGATCGAGGACTTCATACGCAGTATTTT. Its protein is CASSQDRGLHTQYF.

The chain uses TRBV2 and TRBJ1-6, with 8 bases fitting TRBD1. Germline V gives CDR1 SNHLY, CDR2 FYNNEI. The CDR3 consists of 15 residues. Trimming took 7 bases from V and 8 from J; bases not matched to a gene: 10. The CDR3 loop is CASKGAGGSYSPLHF. As DNA, the CDR3 is TGTGCCAGCAAGGGGGCAGGGGGCAGTTATTCACCCCTCCACTTT.

The V gene is TRBV10-3, the J gene TRBJ2-1; 14 bases are shared with TRBD2. The CDR3 contains 16 residues. V dropped 4 bases and J dropped 8; count of bases not matched to a gene: 7. CDR1 ENHRY and CDR2 SYGVKD come from the germline V gene. CDR3 DNA sequence: TGTGCCATCAGTGGGGGACTAGCGGGGGTTACGGATGAGCAGTTCTTC. The encoded protein is CAISGGLAGVTDEQFF.

V and J are TRBV2 and TRBJ2-3; a weak D match, TRBD2 (6 bases). This CDR3 region has 16 residues. Trimming cost V 3 bases and J 0 bases, with 13 bases left between them. The V gene's germline CDR1 is SNHLY and CDR2 FYNNEI. Here the CDR3 reads CASSDLGTRSTDTQYF. As DNA, the CDR3 is TGTGCCAGCAGTGATTTGGGGACTCGGAGCACAGATACGCAGTATTTT. The whole variable domain, remainder taken from reference TRBV2 and TRBJ2-3, is EPEVTQTPSHQVTQMGQEVILRCVPISNHLYFYWYRQILGQKVEFLVSFYNNEISEKSEIFDDQFSVERPDGSNFTLKIRSTKLEDSAMYFCASSDLGTRSTDTQYFGPGTRLTVL.

The rearrangement joins TRBV11-2 to TRBJ2-3; TRBD2 is a possible D gene (5 bases). The V end was cut by 1 base, the J end by 6 bases, with 8 bases between. Per germline, CDR1 SGHAT and CDR2 FQNNGV. This CDR3 has 13 residues. The CDR3 loop is CASSLGRADTQYF. As DNA, the CDR3 is TGTGCCAGCAGCTTAGGGCGGGCCGATACGCAGTATTTT.

The chain is built from TRBV7-3 and TRBJ2-3; 10 nucleotides align to TRBD2. Germline V gives CDR1 SGHTA, CDR2 FQGTGA. The trim removed 5 bases at V and 2 bases at J, leaving 7 bases unmatched. This CDR3 is 16 amino acids long. CDR3 DNA sequence: TGTGCCAGCAGCCCGTTAGCGGGGGGTTTCACAGATACGCAGTATTTT. Translation gives CASSPLAGGFTDTQYF.

The rearrangement joins TRBV27 to TRBJ2-7; D unresolved. This CDR3 comprises 11 residues. Trimming took off 5 bases at V and 4 bases at J, with 6 bases between the two ends. Looked up from germline, CDR1 is MNHEY and CDR2 is SMNVEV (reference sequence). The CDR3 spells CASSLLYEQYF. CDR3 nucleotide sequence: TGTGCCAGCAGTCTCCTTTACGAGCAGTACTTC.

The chain uses TRBV27 and TRBJ2-1; D is possibly TRBD1 (5 bases). Trimming removed 6 bases from V and 5 bases from J, with 17 bases in between. CDR3 size: 15 residues. Germline assignment: CDR1 MNHEY and CDR2 SMNVEV (reference sequence). The CDR3 reads CASSPDSTNDNEQFF. The CDR3 bases are TGTGCCAGCAGCCCCGACAGCACCAATGACAATGAGCAGTTCTTC.

The chain joins TRBV7-9 to TRBJ2-2; 9 nucleotides line up with TRBD2. There are 15 residues in the CDR3. V lost 2 bases and J lost 5; bases outside the gene matches: 3. Germline values: CDR1 SEHNR, CDR2 FQNEAQ (reference sequence). The CDR3 region has the DNA TGTGCCAGCAGCTTACAAGCGGGGGGAACCGGGGAGCTGTTTTTT. Protein sequence: CASSLQAGGTGELFF.

The rearrangement links TRBV6-1 to TRBJ2-3; D is possibly TRBD1 (5 bases). V was shortened by 1 base and J by 1 base, with 9 bases between the two germline ends. The CDR3 totals 15 residues. Germline V lookup: CDR1 MNHNS, CDR2 SASEGT. For the CDR3, the DNA is TGTGCCAGCAGTGAAGAGAAGGGGCGCACAGATACGCAGTATTTT. As protein: CASSEEKGRTDTQYF.

This chain uses TRBV18 with TRBJ1-5; 9 bases are shared with TRBD1. Germline CDR1 KGHSH, CDR2 LQKENI. This CDR3 region has 15 residues. With V trimmed by 4 bases and J by 4 bases, 5 bases remained unmatched. CDR3 protein: CASSLPGTGNQPQHF. As DNA, the CDR3 is TGTGCCAGCTCACTCCCCGGGACAGGGAATCAGCCCCAGCATTTT. Using reference TRBV18 and TRBJ1-5 for the parts outside the CDR3, the full variable domain is NAGVMQNPRHLVRRRGQEARLRCSPMKGHSHVYWYRQLPEEGLKFMVYLQKENIIDESGMPKERFSAEFPKEGPSILRIQQVVRGDSAAYFCASSLPGTGNQPQHFGDGTRLSIL.

The chain combines TRBV7-9 with TRBJ2-5, with D perhaps matching TRBD2 (5 bases). Trimming stripped 2 bases from V and 2 bases from J, with 9 bases between. This CDR3 has 14 amino acids. Per the germline V gene, CDR1 is SEHNR and CDR2 is FQNEAQ (reference sequence). CDR3 amino acids: CASSLPRGQETQYF. The CDR3 nucleotides read TGTGCCAGCAGCTTACCCAGAGGGCAAGAGACCCAGTACTTC.

This rearrangement joins TRBV30 to TRBJ2-6; D uncertain. The CDR3 consists of 14 residues. Trimming took 1 base from V and 8 from J, leaving 12 bases between them. The V gene's germline CDR1 is GTSNPN and CDR2 SVGIG (reference sequence). The CDR3 DNA follows: TGTGCCTGGAGTGACAGCTCTTGGACCAACGTCCTGACTTTC. This sequence encodes CAWSDSSWTNVLTF.

The chain couples TRBV6-5 to TRBJ1-1; 7 nucleotides agree with TRBD1. The V and J ends lost 2 bases and 4 bases, in that order; junction bases with no gene match: 7. This CDR3 has 15 amino acids. Germline V CDR1 and CDR2: MNHEY, SVGAGI. This CDR3 is CASSYGTAKVTEAFF. CDR3 nucleotides: TGTGCCAGCAGTTACGGGACAGCAAAGGTCACTGAAGCTTTCTTT.

The rearrangement links TRBV27 to TRBJ2-1; 12 nucleotides line up with TRBD2. The CDR3 contains 14 residues. Germline CDR1 is MNHEY and CDR2 is SMNVEV (reference sequence). Trimming at V came to 9 bases and at J to 7 bases, leaving 7 bases not matched to a gene. The CDR3 reads CASALAGGRNEQFF. The CDR3, as DNA: TGTGCCAGTGCGCTAGCGGGGGGGCGGAATGAGCAGTTCTTC.

The chain links TRBV5-6 to TRBJ1-5; D possibly corresponds to TRBD1 (5 bases). The V end was cut by 0 bases, the J end by 6 bases, with 16 bases between. Germline CDR1 and CDR2: SGHDT and YYEEEE. CDR3 size: 16 residues. CDR3 nucleotide sequence: TGTGCCAGCAGCTTGGGCCCGACAGATGAAGGTCAGCCCCAGCATTTT. Its protein is CASSLGPTDEGQPQHF.

V usage is TRBV4-3 and J usage is TRBJ1-1; D remains ambiguous. CDR3 length equals 13 residues. Germline assignment: CDR1 LGHNA and CDR2 YSLEER. The V end lost 0 bases, the J end lost 6 bases, and 8 bases lay between the germline ends. The CDR3 DNA reads TGCGCCAGCAGCCAAGATATGCGTCCTGAAGCTTTCTTT. Amino acid sequence: CASSQDMRPEAFF.

The CDR3, as DNA: TGTGCCATGACTAGAGGGGAGGGCGGGGAGCTGTTTTTT. Its translation is CAMTRGEGGELFF. This chain joins TRBV10-3 and TRBJ2-2; 7 bases are a match to TRBD2. Trimming took 9 bases from V and 7 from J; bases not matched to a gene: 8. There are 13 residues in the CDR3. Germline CDR1 and CDR2: ENHRY and SYGVKD.

The V and J genes are TRBV4-1 and TRBJ2-5; D unclear. Germline values: CDR1 MGHRA, CDR2 YSYEKL. This CDR3 region has 13 residues. Trimming removed 1 base at V and 5 bases at J, with 8 bases between. The CDR3 spells CASSQVRLETQYF. CDR3 bases: TGCGCCAGCAGCCAAGTACGGTTGGAGACCCAGTACTTC.

The J gene is TRBJ1-4, the V gene TRBV27; D unclear. In germline, CDR1 is MNHEY, CDR2 SMNVEV (reference sequence). V gave up 0 bases and J gave up 3 bases, with 20 bases separating them. This CDR3 comprises 19 residues. Here the CDR3 DNA reads TGTGCCAGCAGTTTATCGATCGGGCCCCCAAACGGGGCTAATGAAAAACTGTTTTTT. Translating gives CASSLSIGPPNGANEKLFF.

This chain connects TRBV7-3 to TRBJ2-2, with 15 bases lining up with TRBD2. The CDR3 covers 16 residues. The germline V gene has CDR1 SGHTA and CDR2 FQGTGA. The J segment lost 4 bases and the V segment lost 5 bases, leaving 2 bases of the junction unmatched. As DNA, the CDR3 is TGTGCCAGCAGCCTGGGACTAGCGGGGGGCACCGGGGAGCTGTTTTTT. Translated: CASSLGLAGGTGELFF.

The chain uses TRBV2 and TRBJ1-4; D may be TRBD1 (5 bases). Germline CDR1 reads SNHLY; CDR2 reads FYNNEI. V was shortened by 6 bases and J by 0 bases, with 8 bases between the two germline ends. The CDR3 length is 14 residues. CDR3 in DNA: TGTGCCAGCAGAAGACAGTCAACTAATGAAAAACTGTTTTTT. The encoded protein is CASRRQSTNEKLFF.

This chain uses TRBV7-9 with TRBJ2-7; 8 bases line up with TRBD2. Germline trimming cut 0 bases from V and 2 bases from J; bases unmatched to any gene: 9. Per the germline V gene, CDR1 is SEHNR and CDR2 is FQNEAQ (reference sequence). This CDR3 is built from 17 residues. DNA for the CDR3: TGTGCCAGCAGCTTAGCGTCGGGGGGGGGAACTGCCTACGAGCAGTACTTC. It yields the protein CASSLASGGGTAYEQYF.